What follows are 15 T cell receptor beta chains derived from one specimen sequenced in a study of blood T cell repertoires in COVID-19. The data were produced by immunoSEQ multiplex PCR, yet TCRdb's version contains in-frame clones alone and is incomplete. The sample consists of about 110,000 clones, 60% to 85% of them appearing once. Input material: peripheral blood. These receptors were obtained from a man in his 70s with acute or convalescent COVID-19.

This clone turned up a few times. Other DNA sequences from this sample encode an identical CDR3 as well. V usage is TRBV5-1 and J usage is TRBJ1-1, with D hard to call. Germline V gives CDR1 SGHRS, CDR2 YFSETQ. The CDR3 contains 15 residues. V dropped 0 bases and J dropped 0 bases, with 9 bases sitting between them. Here the CDR3 reads CASSLAPGMNTEAFF. The CDR3, as DNA: TGCGCCAGCAGCTTGGCCCCAGGCATGAACACTGAAGCTTTCTTT.

This chain joins TRBV27 and TRBJ2-1, with 8 bases lining up with TRBD2. Germline CDR1 is MNHEY and CDR2 is SMNVEV (reference sequence). The CDR3 runs to 16 residues. With V trimmed by 2 bases and J by 8 bases, 11 bases remained unmatched. Written as DNA, the CDR3 is TGTGCCAGCAGTTTACTACTAATCGGGGGGGCCCATGAGCAGTTCTTC. Protein product: CASSLLLIGGAHEQFF.

This clone was observed many times. V and J are TRBV7-3 and TRBJ2-1; 8 positions match TRBD2. CDR3 length: 17 residues. Germline values: CDR1 SGHTA, CDR2 FQGTGA. Trimming at V came to 5 bases and at J to 0 bases, leaving 9 bases not matched to a gene. As DNA, the CDR3 is TGTGCCAGCAGCCCAACATCGGGGGGGAGCTCCTACAATGAGCAGTTCTTC. Protein: CASSPTSGGSSYNEQFF. Together with reference TRBV7-3 and TRBJ2-1, the CDR3 gives the full variable domain: GAGVSQTPSNKVTEKGKYVELRCDPISGHTALYWYRQSLGQGPEFLIYFQGTGAADDSGLPNDRFFAVRPEGSVSTLKIQRTERGDSAVYLCASSPTSGGSSYNEQFFGPGTRLTVL.

This clone was seen a few times. The chain is built from TRBV2 and TRBJ2-1, with TRBD2 matching over 9 bases. The CDR3 extends over 14 amino acids. Germline lookup yields CDR1 SNHLY and CDR2 FYNNEI. Losses at the gene ends were 4 bases for V and 9 bases for J; bases not matched to a gene: 7. The CDR3 DNA is TGTGCCAGCAGTGTATTCGGCGGGGGGGCTGAGCAGTTCTTC. Translated, it gives CASSVFGGGAEQFF.

The chain uses TRBV5-1 and TRBJ2-7; TRBD1 aligns across 10 bases. Per germline, CDR1 SGHRS and CDR2 YFSETQ. With V trimmed by 0 bases and J by 6 bases, 6 bases remained unmatched. The CDR3 spans 15 residues. The CDR3 protein is CASSLDGTGVREQYF. The CDR3 DNA reads TGCGCCAGCAGCTTGGACGGGACAGGGGTCCGCGAGCAGTACTTC.

This clone occurred once. The chain links TRBV7-2 to TRBJ2-3, with TRBD2 identical over 8 bases. Per the germline V gene, CDR1 is SGHTA and CDR2 is FQGNSA. With 5 bases clipped from V and 0 bases from J, the junction kept 13 bases outside the gene matches. The length of the CDR3 is 18 residues. CDR3 protein: CASSLRAGGGPSTDTQYF. CDR3 in DNA: TGTGCCAGCAGCCTCCGGGCGGGGGGAGGCCCTAGCACAGATACGCAGTATTTT.

The chain has TRBV3-1 (or the pseudogene TRBV3-2) and TRBJ1-5; no firm D call. The CDR3 has 15 residues. Germline CDR1 is LGHDT and CDR2 is YNNKEL (reference sequence). With 0 bases removed from V and 0 bases from J, the gap between germline ends came to 6 bases. CDR3 protein: CASSQDSNSNQPQHF. The CDR3 DNA is TGTGCCAGCAGCCAAGATAGCAATAGCAATCAGCCCCAGCATTTT.

The chain uses TRBV11-3 and TRBJ2-1; 8 bases fit TRBD2. J gave up 4 bases and V 5 bases, and 7 bases lay outside the gene matches. CDR1 SGHNT and CDR2 YENEEA come from the germline V gene. CDR3 length: 15 amino acids. CDR3 nucleotide sequence: TGTGCCAGCAGCCCCGGGGGGGCCGGGTACAATGAGCAGTTCTTC. This codes for CASSPGGAGYNEQFF.

This clone was detected a few times. V gene TRBV19 combines with J gene TRBJ1-1; TRBD1 matches at 7 bases. The V segment lost 5 bases and the J segment 7 bases; nucleotides outside the gene matches: 10. This CDR3 region has 14 residues. CDR1 is LNHDA and CDR2 is SQIVND in the germline V gene (reference sequence). The CDR3 sequence is CASSPGTVVLEAFF. CDR3 nucleotides: TGTGCCAGTAGTCCGGGGACAGTCGTACTTGAAGCTTTCTTT.

The chain uses TRBV2 and TRBJ1-6; 9 nucleotides match TRBD1. Germline CDR1 is SNHLY and CDR2 is FYNNEI. The CDR3 sequence is 14 residues long. V shed 4 bases and J 8 bases; nucleotides not matched to a gene: 3. The CDR3: CASSGDRAHSPLHF. CDR3 nucleotide sequence: TGTGCCAGCAGTGGGGACAGGGCGCATTCACCCCTCCACTTT.

In this sample, this clone turned up a few times. V and J are TRBV7-3 and TRBJ2-3, with no clear D. The CDR3 loop spans 12 amino acids. The V end lost 5 bases, the J end lost 4 bases, and 7 bases lay between the germline ends. Germline values: CDR1 SGHTA, CDR2 FQGTGA. The CDR3 nucleotides read TGTGCCAGCAGCCAGGATCCAGATACGCAGTATTTT. It translates to CASSQDPDTQYF.

The chain uses TRBV28 and TRBJ1-5, with a possible D match to TRBD1 (6 bases). This CDR3 is built from 14 residues. Trimming left V 10 bases short and J 0 bases short, with 13 bases between. Germline V CDR1 and CDR2: MDHEN, SYDVKM. The CDR3 nucleotides are TGTGCCACCCTCCAGGGGTATAGCAATCAGCCCCAGCATTTT. Protein: CATLQGYSNQPQHF.

The rearrangement uses TRBV4-3 and TRBJ2-2, with D possibly being TRBD2 (5 bases). Per germline, CDR1 LGHNA and CDR2 YSLEER. The CDR3 is 16 residues long. V was shortened by 4 bases and J by 1 base, with 13 bases between the two germline ends. The CDR3 here is CASSRLGVGNTGELFF. CDR3 nucleotides: TGCGCCAGCAGCCGTCTCGGGGTAGGGAACACCGGGGAGCTGTTTTTT.

The chain couples TRBV5-1 to TRBJ1-2; 12 bases map to TRBD1. Germline lookup yields CDR1 SGHRS and CDR2 YFSETQ. The CDR3 has 17 amino acids. V lost 5 bases and J lost 6; bases outside the gene matches: 14. CDR3 sequence (DNA): TGCGCCAGCAGTCGCCAAACCGGGACAGGGGGCGCACATGGCTACACCTTC. This gives the protein CASSRQTGTGGAHGYTF.

The chain uses TRBV9 and TRBJ2-5, with D tentatively TRBD2 (7 bases). The CDR3 consists of 16 residues. V was trimmed by 0 bases and J by 1 base, leaving 13 bases between them. The germline V gene encodes CDR1 SGDLS and CDR2 YYNGEE. Here the CDR3 reads CASSVDGGGLQETQYF. The CDR3 DNA is TGTGCCAGCAGCGTAGATGGCGGGGGCCTCCAAGAGACCCAGTACTTC.